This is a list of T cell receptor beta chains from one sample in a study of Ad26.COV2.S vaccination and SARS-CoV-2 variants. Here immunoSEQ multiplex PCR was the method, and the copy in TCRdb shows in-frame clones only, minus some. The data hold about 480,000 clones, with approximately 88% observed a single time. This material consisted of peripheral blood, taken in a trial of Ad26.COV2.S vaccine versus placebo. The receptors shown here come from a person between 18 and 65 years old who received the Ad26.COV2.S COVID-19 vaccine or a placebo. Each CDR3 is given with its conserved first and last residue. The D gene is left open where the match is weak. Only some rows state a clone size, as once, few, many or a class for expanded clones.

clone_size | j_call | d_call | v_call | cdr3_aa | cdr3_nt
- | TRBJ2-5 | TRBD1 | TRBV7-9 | CASSLEGTGKETQYF | TGTGCCAGCAGCTTAGAAGGGACAGGTAAAGAGACCCAGTACTTC
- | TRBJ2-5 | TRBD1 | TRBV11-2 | CASSTPVEGQGRETQYF | TGTGCCAGCAGCACCCCCGTCGAAGGACAGGGGCGAGAGACCCAGTACTTC
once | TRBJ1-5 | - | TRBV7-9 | CASSLNGQSNQPQHF | TGTGCCAGCAGCTTAAACGGACAGAGCAATCAGCCCCAGCATTTT
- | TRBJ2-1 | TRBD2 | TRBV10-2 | CASKTSGGDEQFF | TGCGCCAGCAAAACTAGCGGGGGCGATGAGCAGTTCTTC
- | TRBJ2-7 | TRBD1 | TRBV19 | CASSKGGSGTNYEQYF | TGTGCCAGTAGTAAAGGGGGCTCCGGGACCAACTACGAGCAGTACTTC
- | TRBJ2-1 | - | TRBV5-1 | CASSLSGYPNNEQFF | TGCGCCAGCAGCTTGAGCGGTTATCCTAACAATGAGCAGTTCTTC
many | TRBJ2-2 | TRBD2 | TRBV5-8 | CASSPLGLAAPQAGELFF | TGTGCCAGCAGCCCCCTGGGGCTAGCGGCCCCGCAAGCCGGGGAGCTGTTTTTT
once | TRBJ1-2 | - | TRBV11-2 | CASSSHRFSYGYTF | TGTGCCAGCAGCTCGCACAGGTTTTCCTATGGCTACACCTTC
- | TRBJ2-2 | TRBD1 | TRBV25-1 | CASRSGQGATGELFF | TGTGCCAGCAGGAGCGGACAGGGGGCTACCGGGGAGCTGTTTTTT
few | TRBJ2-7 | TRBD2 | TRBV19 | CASSPPAGAGEGGHSYEQYF | TGTGCCAGTAGTCCCCCGGCTGGAGCGGGAGAGGGAGGGCACTCCTACGAGCAGTACTTC
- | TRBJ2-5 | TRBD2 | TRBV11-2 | CASSQGTSGQGETQYF | TGTGCCAGCAGCCAAGGGACTAGCGGGCAAGGGGAGACCCAGTACTTC
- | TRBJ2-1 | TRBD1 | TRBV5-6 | CASSSTGFNEQFF | TGTGCCAGCAGCTCGACAGGGTTTAATGAGCAGTTCTTC
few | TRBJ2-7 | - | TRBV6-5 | CASRGLVTYEQYF | TGTGCCAGCAGAGGACTCGTTACCTACGAGCAGTACTTC
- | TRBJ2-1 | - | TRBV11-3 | CASSFLVDNEQFF | TGTGCCAGCAGCTTTCTAGTGGACAATGAGCAGTTCTTC
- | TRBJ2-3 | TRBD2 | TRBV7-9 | CASSVTSGSTDTQYF | TGTGCCAGCAGCGTAACTAGCGGGAGCACAGATACGCAGTATTTT
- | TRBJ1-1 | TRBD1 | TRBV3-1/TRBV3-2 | CASSPRLDRVGPFF | TGTGCCAGCAGCCCCCGGTTAGACAGGGTCGGTCCTTTCTTT